The 26 T cell receptor beta chains presented below share a single source sample, sequenced in a study of control samples from healthy donors and cancer patients. The data were produced by immunoSEQ multiplex PCR, yet TCRdb's version contains in-frame clones alone and is incomplete. This repertoire shows 400,000 to 500,000 clones, 75% to 95% found once; its top ten account for around 6.8%. The sequenced material came from PBMCs. All receptors come from a man aged 35-49 years with head and neck cancer.

The chain recombines TRBV19 with TRBJ1-2, with D maybe TRBD1 (6 bases). V was trimmed by 9 bases and J by 2 bases, leaving 16 bases between them. The CDR3 contains 14 residues. Germline CDR1 LNHDA, CDR2 SQIVND (reference sequence). Here the CDR3 reads CASLSSGANYGYTF. The CDR3 DNA reads as TGTGCCAGCTTGTCATCAGGGGCGAACTATGGCTACACCTTC.

The chain recombines TRBV5-1 with TRBJ1-2; D remains unclear. V was cut by 4 bases and J by 8 bases, with 18 bases left in between. The CDR3 has 14 residues. CDR1 and CDR2 from the germline V gene are SGHRS and YFSETQ. The CDR3 protein is CASSLTRTSLGYTF. DNA of the CDR3: TGCGCCAGCAGCCTTACTAGGACCTCCCTAGGCTACACCTTC.

J is TRBJ2-3 and V is TRBV12-5, with 12 nucleotides matching TRBD2. CDR1 is LGHNT and CDR2 is FRNRAP in the germline V gene. V was pared by 6 bases and J by 5 bases, with 9 bases of the junction left unmatched. This CDR3 has 16 residues. CDR3 loop: CASGPRLAGVVDTQYF. The CDR3 DNA reads as TGTGCTAGTGGCCCTCGACTAGCGGGAGTGGTAGATACGCAGTATTTT.

This clone showed up just once. The chain joins TRBV19 to TRBJ1-3; D gene uncertain. The CDR3 extends over 18 amino acids. V was cut by 3 bases and J by 4 bases, with 22 bases left in between. The germline V gene encodes CDR1 LNHDA and CDR2 SQIVND (reference sequence). CDR3 in amino acids: CASSIGRYLSLGGNTIYF. In DNA, the CDR3 is TGTGCCAGTAGTATTGGCAGATACCTCTCTCTGGGAGGAAACACCATATATTTT.

This chain joins TRBV15 and TRBJ1-1; D uncertain. Trimming removed 1 base at V and 5 bases at J, with 2 bases between. Germline CDR1 and CDR2: LNHNV and YYDKDF (reference sequence). The CDR3 extends over 11 amino acids. The CDR3 bases are TGTGCCACCAGCAGAGTAACTGAAGCTTTCTTT. This encodes CATSRVTEAFF.

The J gene is TRBJ1-6, the V gene TRBV30; 9 bases line up with TRBD1. CDR1 and CDR2 from the germline V gene are GTSNPN and SVGIG (reference sequence). The junction had 8 bases not matched to a gene; V was cut back by 4 bases and J by 7 bases. This CDR3 is 15 amino acids long. CDR3 protein: CAWIMAGTGNSPLHF. CDR3 nucleotide sequence: TGTGCCTGGATAATGGCAGGGACAGGGAATTCACCCCTCCACTTT.

The chain uses TRBV30 and TRBJ1-4, with D uncertain. Germline lookup yields CDR1 GTSNPN and CDR2 SVGIG (reference sequence). V lost 4 bases, J lost 8 bases, and 14 bases lay in between. CDR3 length: 13 residues. CDR3 nucleotides: TGTGCCTGGATGGCGGAGCAGGAGGAAAAACTGTTTTTT. It yields the protein CAWMAEQEEKLFF.

This clone was recorded only once. This chain uses TRBV12-3 or TRBV12-4 with TRBJ2-3; D gene unclear. V gave up 5 bases and J gave up 2 bases, with 5 bases separating them. The CDR3 is made up of 12 amino acids. The CDR3, as DNA: TGTGCCAGCAGTGCTATCACAGATACGCAGTATTTT. It specifies CASSAITDTQYF.

This clone was counted once. The rearrangement joins TRBV7-8 to TRBJ1-6; D may be TRBD1 (5 bases). Trimming stripped 5 bases from V and 7 bases from J, with 15 bases between. The V gene's germline CDR1 is SGHVS and CDR2 FQNEAQ. The CDR3 totals 15 residues. CDR3 in amino acids: CASSRSGGDNSPLHF. The CDR3 DNA reads TGTGCCAGCAGCCGTAGTGGGGGAGACAATTCACCCCTCCACTTT.

The V gene is TRBV28, the J gene TRBJ2-1; D is ambiguous. The CDR3 loop spans 15 amino acids. From germline, CDR1 is MDHEN and CDR2 SYDVKM. Trimming pared 2 bases from V and 0 bases from J, leaving 8 bases between. The CDR3 spells CASSLVGRSYNEQFF. The CDR3 nucleotides are TGTGCCAGCAGTTTAGTGGGCCGCTCCTACAATGAGCAGTTCTTC.

The chain recombines TRBV9 with TRBJ2-3; TRBD2 agrees at 9 bases. The CDR3 is made up of 16 amino acids. V shed 1 base and J 10 bases; nucleotides not matched to a gene: 13. The germline CDR1 and CDR2 sequences are SGDLS and YYNGEE. The CDR3 DNA reads TGTGCCAGCAGCGTACAGGGGAATAGCGGGAGTGGTGCGCAGTATTTT. Translated, it gives CASSVQGNSGSGAQYF.

CDR3 sequence (DNA): TGTGCCAGCAGTCGCTGGTCCGACAATGAGCAGTTCTTC. It encodes CASSRWSDNEQFF. The chain combines TRBV7-9 with TRBJ2-1; D call uncertain. Germline values: CDR1 SEHNR, CDR2 FQNEAQ (reference sequence). Trimming pared 6 bases from V and 5 bases from J, leaving 11 bases between. This CDR3 has 13 amino acids.

The rearrangement links TRBV12-3 or TRBV12-4 to TRBJ1-1; D not resolved. The CDR3 has 13 amino acids. Trimming took 6 bases from V and 5 from J, leaving 13 bases between them. The CDR3 loop is CASRLDPWTEAFF. In DNA form, the CDR3 reads TGTGCCAGCAGGCTTGACCCCTGGACTGAAGCTTTCTTT.

V gene TRBV28 combines with J gene TRBJ1-5; 9 nucleotides match TRBD1. CDR1 is MDHEN, CDR2 SYDVKM, per germline. The ends lost 2 bases at V and 5 bases at J; junction bases unmatched: 4. This CDR3 contains 15 residues. This CDR3 reads CASSLRGQGYQPQHF. DNA of the CDR3: TGTGCCAGCAGTTTACGGGGACAGGGATATCAGCCCCAGCATTTT.

The V gene is TRBV28, the J gene TRBJ1-2, with D possibly TRBD1 on 6 matching bases. Trimming stripped 3 bases from V and 8 bases from J, with 13 bases between. The CDR3 covers 13 residues. CDR1 and CDR2 from the germline V gene are MDHEN and SYDVKM. The CDR3 spells CASSFGGAGGYTF. The CDR3 DNA follows: TGTGCCAGCAGTTTTGGGGGCGCAGGGGGCTACACCTTC.

V is TRBV6-5 and J is TRBJ2-5; 7 bases agree with TRBD1. Germline CDR1 and CDR2: MNHEY and SVGAGI. Trimming removed 0 bases from V and 5 bases from J; junction bases left unmatched: 3. This CDR3 is 14 amino acids long. CDR3 in amino acids: CASSYSGQAETQYF. DNA for the CDR3: TGTGCCAGCAGTTACTCAGGACAGGCGGAGACCCAGTACTTC.

This clone occurred once. This chain links TRBV10-1 with TRBJ2-3; D not certain. Looked up from germline, CDR1 is WNHNN and CDR2 is SYGVQD (reference sequence). The CDR3 extends over 13 amino acids. Trimming cost V 10 bases and J 2 bases, with 13 bases left between them. The CDR3 DNA sequence: TGCGCCACCACGATGGACGCCACAGATACGCAGTATTTT. This gives the protein CATTMDATDTQYF.

The DNA of the CDR3 is TGTGCCAGCAGGCCCCCTGGCGGACCCTACGAGCAGTACTTC. Its protein is CASRPPGGPYEQYF. The chain combines TRBV28 with TRBJ2-7, with D unclear. The CDR3 extends over 14 amino acids. Trimming removed 6 bases from V and 2 bases from J, with 14 bases in between. Germline lookup yields CDR1 MDHEN and CDR2 SYDVKM.

The chain joins TRBV3-1 (or the pseudogene TRBV3-2) to TRBJ2-2; TRBD1 agrees at 10 bases. The CDR3 is 14 residues long. CDR1 LGHDT and CDR2 YNNKEL come from the germline V gene (reference sequence). The V gene end was trimmed by 6 bases and the J gene end by 5 bases; junction bases not matched to a gene: 3. The CDR3, as DNA: TGTGCCAGCAGACTGGACAGGGGGACCGGGGAGCTGTTTTTT. Its protein product is CASRLDRGTGELFF.

V is TRBV3-1 (or the pseudogene TRBV3-2) and J is TRBJ2-6, with D perhaps assigned TRBD1 or TRBD2 (5 bases each). Trimming stripped 1 base from V and 0 bases from J, with 10 bases between. Germline assignment: CDR1 LGHDT and CDR2 YNNKEL (reference sequence). The CDR3 runs 17 residues. The CDR3 DNA reads TGTGCCAGCAGCCAAGTGGGGCGGGCCTCTGGGGCCAACGTCCTGACTTTC. It encodes CASSQVGRASGANVLTF.

The V call is TRBV6-6, the J call TRBJ2-7, with TRBD2 matching 7 bases. The CDR3 has 14 residues. V gave up 7 bases and J gave up 5 bases; unmatched junction bases: 11. Germline V gives CDR1 MNHNY, CDR2 SVGAGI (reference sequence). The CDR3 sequence: CASINGEGGNEQYF. As DNA, the CDR3 is TGTGCCAGCATCAACGGGGAGGGAGGCAACGAGCAGTACTTC.

V usage is TRBV5-1 and J usage is TRBJ1-1; D is possibly TRBD1 (5 bases). CDR1 is SGHRS, CDR2 YFSETQ, per germline. V dropped 4 bases and J dropped 4 bases, with 11 bases sitting between them. The CDR3 totals 13 residues. The DNA for the CDR3 is TGCGCCAGCAGCCCTGGGGCGGGCACTGAAGCTTTCTTT. It translates to CASSPGAGTEAFF.

This clone has a single count. This chain links TRBV24-1 with TRBJ1-2; D is unclear. Germline V lookup: CDR1 KGHDR, CDR2 SFDVKD. The CDR3 is 10 amino acids. Trimming pared 7 bases from V and 7 bases from J, leaving 6 bases between. The CDR3 loop reads CATRVPGYTF. CDR3 coding DNA: TGTGCCACCAGGGTCCCTGGCTACACCTTC.

This clone was counted a single time. The CDR3 loop reads CASSGGTSGTFHRDNEQFF. CDR3 sequence (DNA): TGTGCCAGCAGTGGGGGGACTAGCGGGACCTTCCACCGGGACAATGAGCAGTTCTTC. This chain uses TRBV6-1 with TRBJ2-1, with TRBD2 matching 13 bases. The CDR3 is 19 residues long. Germline loops: CDR1 MNHNS, CDR2 SASEGT. V gave up 4 bases and J gave up 5 bases; unmatched junction bases: 14.

The chain has TRBV6-1 and TRBJ2-3; no reliable D call. The germline V and J ends were trimmed by 3 bases and 8 bases, with 3 bases remaining between them. The CDR3 length is 10 residues. Per germline, CDR1 MNHNS and CDR2 SASEGT. DNA for the CDR3: TGTGCCAGCAGTGATTTTACGCAGTATTTT. This codes for CASSDFTQYF.

This clone was found once. This chain links TRBV7-3 with TRBJ1-1; unclear D gene. From germline, CDR1 is SGHTA and CDR2 FQGTGA. CDR3 size: 12 residues. Trimming took off 0 bases at V and 8 bases at J, with 7 bases between the two ends. The CDR3 loop reads CASSLTGREAFF. The CDR3 nucleotides are TGTGCCAGCAGCTTAACTGGCCGGGAAGCTTTCTTT.